This T cell receptor (beta chain) was identified during a study of spatial heterogeneity in lung cancer. Study at large: More than 8.5 raw reads, on average, carried each unique TCR and UMI combination. Whole-study results and caveats: Ubiquitous expanded tumor TCRs surfaced in blood more at resection than they did at follow-up.

This clonotype was counted ten times or more. The antigen is not known. Single TCR cDNA molecules each had their own unique molecular identifier. MiXCR, run by TCRdb on the 5' RACE reads, gives a single entry per CDR3 protein. The repertoire holds about 38,000 distinct CDR3 sequences, with 4% to 6% as singletons. The V gene's germline CDR1 is MGHDK and CDR2 SYGVNS. The CDR3 consists of 13 residues. The ends were cut back, 5 bases at V and 2 bases at J, with 6 bases in the middle. Time point specified: sample taken at primary tumor resection. Whole RNA was taken from tumor, nontumor lung or frozen PBMC; it was then sequenced unsorted. A total of under 80 untreated early-stage non-small cell lung cancer patients served as donors.

The sequencing here drew on PBMCs, taken at surgery. This chain connects TRBV25-1 to TRBJ1-4, with D unclear. The sequence derives from a female donor with early-stage non-small cell lung cancer. The chain's CDR3 is CASSRATNEKLFF. The DNA for the CDR3 is TGTGCCAGCAGTAGGGCGACTAATGAAAAACTGTTTTTT.